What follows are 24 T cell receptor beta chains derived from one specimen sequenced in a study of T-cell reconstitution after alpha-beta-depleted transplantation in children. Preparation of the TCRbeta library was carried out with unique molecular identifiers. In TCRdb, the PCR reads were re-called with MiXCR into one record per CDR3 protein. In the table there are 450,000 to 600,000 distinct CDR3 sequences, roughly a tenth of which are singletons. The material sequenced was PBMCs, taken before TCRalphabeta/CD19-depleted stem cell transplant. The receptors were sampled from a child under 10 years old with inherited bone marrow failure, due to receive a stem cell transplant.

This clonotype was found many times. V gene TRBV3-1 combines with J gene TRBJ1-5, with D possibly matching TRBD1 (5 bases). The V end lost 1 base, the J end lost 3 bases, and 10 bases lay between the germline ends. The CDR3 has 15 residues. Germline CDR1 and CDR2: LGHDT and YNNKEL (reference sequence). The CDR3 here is CASSQGGGDNQPQHF. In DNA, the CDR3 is TGTGCCAGCAGCCAAGGCGGGGGGGACAATCAGCCCCAGCATTTT.

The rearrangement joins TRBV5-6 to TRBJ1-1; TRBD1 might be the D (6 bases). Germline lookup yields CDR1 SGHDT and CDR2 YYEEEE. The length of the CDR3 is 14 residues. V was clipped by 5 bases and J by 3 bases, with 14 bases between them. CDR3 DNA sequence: TGTGCCAGCAGTCGGGACATTCCTTACACTGAAGCTTTCTTT. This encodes CASSRDIPYTEAFF.

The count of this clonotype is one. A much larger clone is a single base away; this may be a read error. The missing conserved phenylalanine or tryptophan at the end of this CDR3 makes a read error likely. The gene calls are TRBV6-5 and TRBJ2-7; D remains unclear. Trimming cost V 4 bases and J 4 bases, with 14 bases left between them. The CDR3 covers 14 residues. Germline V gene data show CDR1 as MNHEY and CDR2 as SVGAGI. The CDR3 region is CASSSHRKTYEQYC. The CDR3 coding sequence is TGTGCCAGCAGTTCCCACAGAAAAACATACGAGCAGTACTGC.

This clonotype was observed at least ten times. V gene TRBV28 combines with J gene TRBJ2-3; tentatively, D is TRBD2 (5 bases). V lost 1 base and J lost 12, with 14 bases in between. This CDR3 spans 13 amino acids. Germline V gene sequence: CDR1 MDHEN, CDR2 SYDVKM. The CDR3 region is CASSLSSPLSQYF. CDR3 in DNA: TGTGCCAGCAGTTTATCTAGCCCTCTTAGTCAGTATTTT.

CDR3 in DNA: TGTGCCAGCAGCTACTTAGCGGGAGCCTGGGGGAATGAGCAGTTCTTC. It codes for CASSYLAGAWGNEQFF. V and J are TRBV7-2 and TRBJ2-1; 9 bases align to TRBD2. This CDR3 contains 16 residues. J gave up 7 bases and V 4 bases, and 11 bases lay outside the gene matches. The germline gives CDR1 SGHTA, CDR2 FQGNSA.

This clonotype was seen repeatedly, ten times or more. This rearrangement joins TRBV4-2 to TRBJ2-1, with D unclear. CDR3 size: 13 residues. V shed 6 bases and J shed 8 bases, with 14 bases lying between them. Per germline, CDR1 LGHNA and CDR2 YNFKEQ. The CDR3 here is CASSRPEQDEQFF. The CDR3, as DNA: TGTGCCAGCAGTCGCCCCGAGCAGGATGAGCAGTTCTTC.

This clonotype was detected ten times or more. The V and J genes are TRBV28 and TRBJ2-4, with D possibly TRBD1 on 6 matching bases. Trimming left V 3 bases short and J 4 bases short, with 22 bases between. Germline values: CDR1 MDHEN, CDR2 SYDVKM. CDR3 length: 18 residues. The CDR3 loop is CASSFSILYGTRKNIQYF. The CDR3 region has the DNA TGTGCCAGCAGTTTTTCCATACTCTACGGGACACGAAAAAACATTCAGTACTTC.

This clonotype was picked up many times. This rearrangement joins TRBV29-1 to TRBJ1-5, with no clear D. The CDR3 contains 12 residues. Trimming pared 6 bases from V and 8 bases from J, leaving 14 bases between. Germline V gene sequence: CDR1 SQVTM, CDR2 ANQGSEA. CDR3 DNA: TGCAGCGTGGGGTCAGGAAATAAGCCCCAGCATTTT. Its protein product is CSVGSGNKPQHF.

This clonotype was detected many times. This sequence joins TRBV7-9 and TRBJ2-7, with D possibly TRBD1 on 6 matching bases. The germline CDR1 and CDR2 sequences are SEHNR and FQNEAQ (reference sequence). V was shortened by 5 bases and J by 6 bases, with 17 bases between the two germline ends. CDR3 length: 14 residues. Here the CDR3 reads CASSPPAGVAEQYF. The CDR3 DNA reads TGTGCCAGCAGCCCACCGGCAGGGGTCGCCGAGCAGTACTTC.

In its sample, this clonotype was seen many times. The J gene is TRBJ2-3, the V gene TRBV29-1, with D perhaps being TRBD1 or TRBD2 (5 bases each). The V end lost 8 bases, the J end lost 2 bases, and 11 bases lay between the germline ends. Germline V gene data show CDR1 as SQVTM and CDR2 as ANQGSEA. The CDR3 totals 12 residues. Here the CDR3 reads CSSGALTDTQYF. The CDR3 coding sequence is TGCAGCTCCGGGGCTCTCACAGATACGCAGTATTTT.

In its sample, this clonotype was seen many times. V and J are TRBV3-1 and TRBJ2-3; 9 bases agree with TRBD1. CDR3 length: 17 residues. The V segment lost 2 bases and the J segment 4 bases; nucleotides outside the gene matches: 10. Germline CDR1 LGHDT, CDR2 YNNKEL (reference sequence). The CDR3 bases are TGTGCCAGCAGCCAATTCCCGGGACAGGGTGGGTCAGATACGCAGTATTTT. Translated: CASSQFPGQGGSDTQYF.

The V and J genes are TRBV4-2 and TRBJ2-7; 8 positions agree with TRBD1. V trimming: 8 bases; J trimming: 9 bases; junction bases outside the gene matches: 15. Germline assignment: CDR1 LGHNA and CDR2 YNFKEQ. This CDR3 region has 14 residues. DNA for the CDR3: TGTGCCAGCTCCCCCCGGCACAGGGGGAATCGGCAGTACTTC. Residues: CASSPRHRGNRQYF.

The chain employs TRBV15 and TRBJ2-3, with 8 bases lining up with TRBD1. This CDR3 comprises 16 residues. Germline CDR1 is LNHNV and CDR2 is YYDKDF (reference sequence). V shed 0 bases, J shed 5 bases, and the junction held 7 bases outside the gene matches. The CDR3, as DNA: TGTGCCACCAGCAGAGACCGACAGGGGATCAAAGATACGCAGTATTTT. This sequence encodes CATSRDRQGIKDTQYF.

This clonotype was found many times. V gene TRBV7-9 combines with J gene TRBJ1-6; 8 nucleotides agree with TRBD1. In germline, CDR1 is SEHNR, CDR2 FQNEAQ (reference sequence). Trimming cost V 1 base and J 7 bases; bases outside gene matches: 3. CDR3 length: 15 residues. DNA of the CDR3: TGTGCCAGCAGCTTAGTTCAGGGGGCGAATTCACCCCTCCACTTT. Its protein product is CASSLVQGANSPLHF.

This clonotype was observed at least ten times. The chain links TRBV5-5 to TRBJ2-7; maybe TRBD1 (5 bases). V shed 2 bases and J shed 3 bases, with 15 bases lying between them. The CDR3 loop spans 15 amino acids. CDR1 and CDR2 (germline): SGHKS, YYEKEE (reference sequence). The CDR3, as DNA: TGTGCCAGCAGCTTCCCTACAGGTTCGGTCTACGAGCAGTACTTC. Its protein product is CASSFPTGSVYEQYF.

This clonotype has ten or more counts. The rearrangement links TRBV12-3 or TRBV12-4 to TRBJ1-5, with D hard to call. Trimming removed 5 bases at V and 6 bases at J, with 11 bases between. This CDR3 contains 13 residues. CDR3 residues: CASSHDGVQPQHF. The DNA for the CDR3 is TGTGCCAGCAGTCATGACGGTGTTCAGCCCCAGCATTTT.

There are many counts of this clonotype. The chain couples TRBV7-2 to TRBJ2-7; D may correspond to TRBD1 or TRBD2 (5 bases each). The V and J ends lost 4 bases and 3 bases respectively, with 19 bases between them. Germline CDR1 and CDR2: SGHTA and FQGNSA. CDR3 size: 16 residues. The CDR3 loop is CASSYLYGTKDYEQYF. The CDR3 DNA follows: TGTGCCAGCAGCTATTTATACGGGACGAAGGACTACGAGCAGTACTTC.

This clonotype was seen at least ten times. In DNA form, the CDR3 reads TGTGCCATCAGTGAAGGGACAGGGGCGTCGCCTGAAAAACTGTTTTTT. Encoded protein: CAISEGTGASPEKLFF. J is TRBJ1-4 and V is TRBV10-3, with 10 nucleotides matching TRBD1. Germline CDR1 and CDR2: ENHRY and SYGVKD. J lost 7 bases, V lost 3 bases, and 8 bases had no gene match. The CDR3 spans 16 residues.

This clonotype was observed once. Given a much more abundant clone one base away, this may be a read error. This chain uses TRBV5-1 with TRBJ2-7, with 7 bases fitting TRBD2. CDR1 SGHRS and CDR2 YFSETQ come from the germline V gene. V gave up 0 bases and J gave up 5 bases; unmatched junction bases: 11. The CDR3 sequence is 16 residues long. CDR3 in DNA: TGCGCCAGCAGCTTGGATGGCGGGAGTGCCAGAGACGAGCAGTACTTC. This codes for CASSLDGGSARDEQYF.

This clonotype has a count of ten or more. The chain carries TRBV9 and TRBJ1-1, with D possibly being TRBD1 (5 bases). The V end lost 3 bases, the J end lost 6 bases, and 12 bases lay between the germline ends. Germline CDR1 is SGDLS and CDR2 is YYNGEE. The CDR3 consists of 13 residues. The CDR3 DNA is TGTGCCAGCAGCGACGCGACAGCCTCTGAAGCTTTCTTT. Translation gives CASSDATASEAFF.

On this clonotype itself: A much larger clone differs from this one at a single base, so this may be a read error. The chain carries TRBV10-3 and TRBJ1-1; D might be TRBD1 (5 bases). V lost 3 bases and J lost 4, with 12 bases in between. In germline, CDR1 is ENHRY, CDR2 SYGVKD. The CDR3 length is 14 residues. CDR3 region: CAISDATVSTEAFF. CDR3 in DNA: TGTGCCATCAGTGACGCGACAGTGAGCACTGAAGCTTTCTTT.

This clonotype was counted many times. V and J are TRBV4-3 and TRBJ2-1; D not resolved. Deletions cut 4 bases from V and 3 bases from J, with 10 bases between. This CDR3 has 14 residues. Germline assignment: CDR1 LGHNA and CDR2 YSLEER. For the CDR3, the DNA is TGCGCCAGCAGCCGCAGATTTGTCTACAATGAGCAGTTCTTC. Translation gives CASSRRFVYNEQFF.

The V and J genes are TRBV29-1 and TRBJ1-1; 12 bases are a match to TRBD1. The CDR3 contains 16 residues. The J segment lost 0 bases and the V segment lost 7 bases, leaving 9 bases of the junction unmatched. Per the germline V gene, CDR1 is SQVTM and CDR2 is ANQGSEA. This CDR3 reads CSGRGGQGAMNTEAFF. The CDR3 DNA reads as TGCAGCGGCCGGGGGGGACAGGGGGCGATGAACACTGAAGCTTTCTTT. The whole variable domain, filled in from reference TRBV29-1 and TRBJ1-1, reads SAVISQKPSRDICQRGTSLTIQCQVDSQVTMMFWYRQQPGQSLTLIATANQGSEATYESGFVIDKFPISRPNLTFSTLTVSNMSPEDSSIYLCSGRGGQGAMNTEAFFGQGTRLTVV.

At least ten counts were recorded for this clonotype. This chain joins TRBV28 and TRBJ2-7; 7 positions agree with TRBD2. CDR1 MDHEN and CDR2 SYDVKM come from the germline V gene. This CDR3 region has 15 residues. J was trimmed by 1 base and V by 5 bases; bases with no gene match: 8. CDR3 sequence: CASSSSGVLSYEQYF. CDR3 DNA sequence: TGTGCCAGCAGTAGCAGCGGGGTCCTATCCTACGAGCAGTACTTC.